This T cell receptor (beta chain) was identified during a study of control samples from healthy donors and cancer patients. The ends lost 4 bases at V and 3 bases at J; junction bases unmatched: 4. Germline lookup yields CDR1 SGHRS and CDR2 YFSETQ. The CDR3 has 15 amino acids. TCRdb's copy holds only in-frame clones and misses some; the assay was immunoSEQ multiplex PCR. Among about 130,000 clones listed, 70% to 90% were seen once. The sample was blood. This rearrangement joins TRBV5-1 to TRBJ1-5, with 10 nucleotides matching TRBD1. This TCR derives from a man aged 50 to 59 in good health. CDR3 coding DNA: TGCGCCAGCAGCGTCGGGACAGGGGTCAATCAGCCCCAGCATTTT. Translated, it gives CASSVGTGVNQPQHF.